Below are 31 T cell receptor beta chains sequenced from a single sample in a study of blood T cell repertoires in COVID-19. The protocol was immunoSEQ multiplex PCR, while the TCRdb copy is restricted to in-frame clones and leaves out a portion. Counted here are over 75,000 clones, roughly 82% occurring once; the ten biggest clones make up 20% to 25%. The sample consisted of peripheral blood. The receptors stem from a woman between 50 and 59 years old with acute or convalescent COVID-19.

The chain couples TRBV10-1 to TRBJ2-7, with 8 bases aligning to TRBD1. Germline CDR1 reads WNHNN; CDR2 reads SYGVQD (reference sequence). The CDR3 contains 16 residues. V trimming: 7 bases; J trimming: 3 bases; junction bases outside the gene matches: 14. The CDR3 protein is CASIVSGTGELYEQYF. The CDR3 coding sequence is TGCGCCAGCATTGTATCGGGGACAGGAGAACTCTACGAGCAGTACTTC.

CDR3 nucleotides: TGTGCCTCGGGCGGTCGGGGTAAACGAGGAGGGACGCAGTATTTT. Translation gives CASGGRGKRGGTQYF. The chain has TRBV30 and TRBJ2-3; possibly TRBD2 for D (6 bases). The CDR3 is 15 residues long. Trimming pared 7 bases from V and 9 bases from J, leaving 26 bases between. Germline CDR1 reads GTSNPN; CDR2 reads SVGIG (reference sequence).

CDR3 nucleotide sequence: TGTGCCAGCAGCCGGGACTGGAGCCCGTTCTTC. It codes for CASSRDWSPFF. V gene TRBV7-2 combines with J gene TRBJ2-1, with D possibly being TRBD2 (6 bases). There are 11 residues in the CDR3. Germline CDR1 reads SGHTA; CDR2 reads FQGNSA. V was trimmed by 5 bases and J by 15 bases, leaving 14 bases between them.

The chain employs TRBV6-1 and TRBJ1-3, with TRBD1 as a possible D gene (6 bases). The V end was cut by 2 bases, the J end by 4 bases, with 12 bases between. This CDR3 region has 15 residues. Per the germline V gene, CDR1 is MNHNS and CDR2 is SASEGT. The CDR3 here is CASSENRVAGNTIYF. The CDR3 DNA sequence: TGTGCCAGCAGTGAAAACAGGGTTGCGGGAAACACCATATATTTT.

CDR3 residues: CASSPRTGFTSGANVLTF. CDR3 coding DNA: TGCGCCAGCAGCCCCCGGACAGGGTTTACCTCTGGGGCCAACGTCCTGACTTTC. V usage is TRBV5-1 and J usage is TRBJ2-6, with 8 bases that match TRBD1. J gave up 0 bases and V 4 bases, and 9 bases lay outside the gene matches. From germline, CDR1 is SGHRS and CDR2 YFSETQ. The CDR3 runs 18 residues.

V gene TRBV2 combines with J gene TRBJ2-1; 10 nucleotides agree with TRBD2. The CDR3 loop spans 14 amino acids. Per germline, CDR1 SNHLY and CDR2 FYNNEI. V trimming: 4 bases; J trimming: 7 bases; junction bases outside the gene matches: 4. The CDR3 nucleotides are TGTGCCAGCAGTGGACTAGCGGGTGGTAATGAGCAGTTCTTC. It specifies CASSGLAGGNEQFF.

The V and J genes are TRBV6-5 and TRBJ1-3; 9 bases are a match to TRBD1. V lost 5 bases and J lost 4; bases outside the gene matches: 6. Germline values: CDR1 MNHEY, CDR2 SVGAGI. The CDR3 contains 15 residues. The CDR3 reads CASSKTGGAGNTIYF. The CDR3, as DNA: TGTGCCAGCAGTAAAACAGGGGGCGCAGGAAACACCATATATTTT.

The chain employs TRBV28 and TRBJ1-1; 10 bases are a match to TRBD1. Germline-derived CDR1 and CDR2 are MDHEN and SYDVKM. The CDR3 runs 14 residues. Trimming took 10 bases from V and 3 from J; bases not matched to a gene: 8. Here the CDR3 DNA reads TGTGCCACCGGACAGGGGGTATGGGACACTGAAGCTTTCTTT. Amino acids: CATGQGVWDTEAFF.

The table lists this clone with a count of one. CDR3 in amino acids: CATGDRLFRGPEAFF. The CDR3, as DNA: TGTGCCACCGGAGACAGGTTATTTAGAGGCCCAGAAGCTTTCTTT. V and J are TRBV7-8 and TRBJ1-1, with a weak D call TRBD1 (6 bases). Between the trimmed V and J ends, which lost 10 bases and 8 bases, there was a span of 26 bases. Germline V gene data show CDR1 as SGHVS and CDR2 as FQNEAQ. The length of the CDR3 is 15 residues.

CDR3 bases: TGTGCCCCGCCGGAGGGACAGGGAGCGGGCGAGCAGTACTTC. It encodes CAPPEGQGAGEQYF. This sequence joins TRBV24-1 and TRBJ2-7; 9 bases align to TRBD1. Germline V gene sequence: CDR1 KGHDR, CDR2 SFDVKD. CDR3 size: 14 residues. Unmatched junction bases numbered 14, after V lost 12 bases and J lost 6 bases.

This chain connects TRBV6-5 to TRBJ1-2, with D possibly matching TRBD1 (5 bases). V gave up 8 bases and J gave up 6 bases, with 13 bases separating them. Germline V gene data show CDR1 as MNHEY and CDR2 as SVGAGI. The CDR3 spans 12 residues. The DNA for the CDR3 is TGTGCCAGCCTTCAGGGAACCAATGGCTACACCTTC. Translating gives CASLQGTNGYTF.

The chain combines TRBV5-1 with TRBJ2-5; a possible D gene is TRBD1 (6 bases). The CDR3 runs 14 residues. V lost 2 bases to trimming and J lost 4 bases, with 12 bases between them. In germline, CDR1 is SGHRS, CDR2 YFSETQ. The CDR3 bases are TGCGCCAGCAGCTTAGGGGGAATAAGAGAGACCCAGTACTTC. Its protein is CASSLGGIRETQYF. The whole variable domain, filled in from reference TRBV5-1 and TRBJ2-5, reads KAGVTQTPRYLIKTRGQQVTLSCSPISGHRSVSWYQQTPGQGLQFLFEYFSETQRNKGNFPGRFSGRQFSNSRSEMNVSTLELGDSALYLCASSLGGIRETQYFGPGTRLLVL.

V usage is TRBV11-2 and J usage is TRBJ2-7, with 7 bases aligning to TRBD1. Germline V lookup: CDR1 SGHAT, CDR2 FQNNGV. With V trimmed by 7 bases and J by 7 bases, 16 bases remained unmatched. The CDR3 contains 15 residues. The CDR3: CASNQWSGGIGEQYF. The CDR3 nucleotides read TGTGCCAGCAACCAATGGTCAGGGGGAATAGGTGAGCAGTACTTC.

The chain recombines TRBV7-8 with TRBJ2-2; 7 nucleotides line up with TRBD1. The CDR3 length is 17 residues. Germline loops: CDR1 SGHVS, CDR2 FQNEAQ. The V gene end was trimmed by 7 bases and the J gene end by 0 bases; junction bases not matched to a gene: 11. As DNA, the CDR3 is TGTGCCAGCACCCCGAACAGGGGACCATCGAACACCGGGGAGCTGTTTTTT. The encoded protein is CASTPNRGPSNTGELFF.

The gene calls are TRBV24-1 and TRBJ2-1; D may be TRBD2 (6 bases). V lost 1 base and J lost 2, with 14 bases in between. This CDR3 has 17 residues. Per germline, CDR1 KGHDR and CDR2 SFDVKD. CDR3 region: CATSDLPGRTPYNEQFF. The CDR3 DNA is TGTGCCACCAGTGATTTACCTGGGAGGACCCCCTACAATGAGCAGTTCTTC.

V gene TRBV9 combines with J gene TRBJ1-1; TRBD1 agrees at 7 bases. Trimming took 1 base from V and 3 from J; bases not matched to a gene: 6. In germline, CDR1 is SGDLS, CDR2 YYNGEE. The length of the CDR3 is 15 residues. The CDR3 bases are TGTGCCAGCAGCGTAACAGGGGCGCAGTACACTGAAGCTTTCTTT. Translating gives CASSVTGAQYTEAFF.

The V call is TRBV12-2, the J call TRBJ2-5; the tabulated D call, TRBD1, remains unverified against the DNA. TRBV12-2 is given as a pseudogene. This CDR3 has 14 residues. In nucleotides, the CDR3 is TGTGCAAGTCGCTTAGTTGGGCAGCAAGAGACCCAGTACTTC. Protein sequence: CASRLVGQQETQYF.

This sequence joins TRBV6-4 and TRBJ2-2, with D possibly being TRBD2 (6 bases). Trimming left V 3 bases short and J 1 base short, with 12 bases between. There are 16 residues in the CDR3. Germline lookup yields CDR1 MRHNA and CDR2 SNTAGT. DNA of the CDR3: TGTGCCAGCAGTGAGTGGGGGACTTGGAACACCGGGGAGCTGTTTTTT. Translation: CASSEWGTWNTGELFF.

The gene calls are TRBV20-1 and TRBJ2-7, with D tentatively TRBD1 (6 bases). CDR3 length equals 11 residues. CDR1 DFQATT and CDR2 SNEGSKA come from the germline V gene (reference sequence). The ends were cut back, 3 bases at V and 9 bases at J, with 12 bases in the middle. The CDR3 DNA follows: TGCAGTGCTAGGCTACTAGGGGGGCAGTACTTC. It encodes CSARLLGGQYF.

Only a few counts were recorded for this clone. The V and J genes are TRBV11-1 and TRBJ1-6, with TRBD1 as a possible D gene (6 bases). Trimming left V 3 bases short and J 7 bases short, with 16 bases between. Germline values: CDR1 SGHAT, CDR2 FQDESV (reference sequence). The CDR3 spans 16 residues. CDR3 sequence (DNA): TGTGCCAGCAGCTTGGGCAGGGGCGCAGGGAATTCACCCCTCCACTTT. Its translation: CASSLGRGAGNSPLHF.

V and J are TRBV11-2 and TRBJ2-2, with 15 bases lining up with TRBD2. The length of the CDR3 is 17 residues. Trimming removed 5 bases from V and 9 bases from J; junction bases left unmatched: 10. Germline loops: CDR1 SGHAT, CDR2 FQNNGV. The CDR3 nucleotides read TGTGCCAGCAGCGACCGGCGGACTAGCGGGAGGGCTTGGGAGCTGTTTTTT. The encoded protein is CASSDRRTSGRAWELFF.

This clone was picked up a small number of times. The chain links TRBV4-2 to TRBJ2-1; tentatively, D is TRBD1 (5 bases). V was clipped by 1 base and J by 7 bases, with 14 bases between them. The CDR3 sequence is 15 residues long. Germline CDR1 and CDR2: LGHNA and YNFKEQ. CDR3 residues: CASSQVFQGANEQFF. The CDR3 nucleotides are TGTGCCAGCAGCCAAGTCTTTCAAGGGGCGAATGAGCAGTTCTTC.

The chain joins TRBV29-1 to TRBJ1-1; D unresolved. Germline CDR1 and CDR2: SQVTM and ANQGSEA. The CDR3 loop spans 11 amino acids. CDR3 DNA: TGCACCGGGATCATGAACACTGAAGCTTTCTTT. Translated, it gives CTGIMNTEAFF.

The rearrangement links TRBV6-2 or TRBV6-3 to TRBJ2-1, with 15 positions matching TRBD2. J was trimmed by 3 bases and V by 6 bases; bases with no gene match: 6. Germline CDR1 reads MNHEY; CDR2 reads SVGEGT. This CDR3 has 17 residues. The CDR3 DNA sequence: TGTGCCAGCAGCCCCGGGACTAGCGGGAGGTTCTACAATGAGCAGTTCTTC. Its protein product is CASSPGTSGRFYNEQFF.

V is TRBV5-1 and J is TRBJ2-2; D is unclear. CDR1 is SGHRS, CDR2 YFSETQ, per germline. Trimming stripped 2 bases from V and 4 bases from J, with 9 bases between. The CDR3 length is 14 residues. The CDR3 sequence is CASSLRQATGELFF. The DNA for the CDR3 is TGCGCCAGCAGCTTACGGCAGGCCACCGGGGAGCTGTTTTTT. The complete variable domain, with remaining parts taken from reference TRBV5-1 and TRBJ2-2, reads KAGVTQTPRYLIKTRGQQVTLSCSPISGHRSVSWYQQTPGQGLQFLFEYFSETQRNKGNFPGRFSGRQFSNSRSEMNVSTLELGDSALYLCASSLRQATGELFFGEGSRLTVL.

This clone was seen repeatedly, ten times or more. The chain combines TRBV5-4 with TRBJ2-2; 10 nucleotides agree with TRBD1. The CDR3 length is 18 residues. CDR1 is SGHNT and CDR2 is YYREEE in the germline V gene (reference sequence). V dropped 0 bases and J dropped 1; count of bases not matched to a gene: 6. CDR3 in amino acids: CASSLALRDRGNTGELFF. CDR3 DNA sequence: TGTGCCAGCAGCTTGGCTCTACGGGACAGGGGGAACACCGGGGAGCTGTTTTTT.

The chain joins TRBV29-1 to TRBJ1-1, with 7 positions matching TRBD1. Germline values: CDR1 SQVTM, CDR2 ANQGSEA. This CDR3 has 12 residues. J lost 5 bases, V lost 6 bases, and 6 bases had no gene match. In nucleotides, the CDR3 is TGCAGCGTACGACAGGGTGGGACTGAAGCTTTCTTT. Amino acid sequence: CSVRQGGTEAFF.

The chain employs TRBV5-1 and TRBJ1-1; maybe TRBD1 (5 bases). With 4 bases removed from V and 10 bases from J, the gap between germline ends came to 23 bases. CDR1 and CDR2 from the germline V gene are SGHRS and YFSETQ. There are 15 residues in the CDR3. The CDR3 DNA reads TGCGCCAGCAGCGATCCTGCCGGGACGGCCGGGGGAGCTTTCTTT. It codes for CASSDPAGTAGGAFF.

CDR3 loop: CASSPGYNEQFF. Written as DNA, the CDR3 is TGTGCCAGCAGCCCCGGCTACAATGAGCAGTTCTTC. The gene calls are TRBV14 and TRBJ2-1; D ambiguous. Germline CDR1 reads SGHDN; CDR2 reads FVKESK. Trimming took 4 bases from V and 3 from J, leaving 4 bases between them. The CDR3 runs to 12 residues.

In its sample, this clone was seen a few times. The chain couples TRBV5-8 to TRBJ1-1; 9 bases line up with TRBD1. The CDR3 totals 17 residues. V trimming: 4 bases; J trimming: 8 bases; junction bases outside the gene matches: 18. In germline, CDR1 is SGHTS, CDR2 YDEGEE. DNA of the CDR3: TGTGCCAGCAGCCCAGGGACAGGGAGCGGGGTGGTATCAGAAGCTTTCTTT. Its translation is CASSPGTGSGVVSEAFF.

This chain connects TRBV7-9 to TRBJ2-7; no reliable D call. The CDR3 sequence is 14 residues long. V lost 5 bases to trimming and J lost 3 bases, with 14 bases between them. Looked up from germline, CDR1 is SEHNR and CDR2 is FQNEAQ (reference sequence). As DNA, the CDR3 is TGTGCCAGCAGCCCCTGGTCCGCGAGCTACGAGCAGTACTTC. This sequence encodes CASSPWSASYEQYF. Drawing the rest from reference TRBV7-9 and TRBJ2-7, the complete variable domain is DTGVSQNPRHKITKRGQNVTFRCDPISEHNRLYWYRQTLGQGPEFLTYFQNEAQLEKSRLLSDRFSAERPKGSFSTLEIQRTEQGDSAMYLCASSPWSASYEQYFGPGTRLTVT.